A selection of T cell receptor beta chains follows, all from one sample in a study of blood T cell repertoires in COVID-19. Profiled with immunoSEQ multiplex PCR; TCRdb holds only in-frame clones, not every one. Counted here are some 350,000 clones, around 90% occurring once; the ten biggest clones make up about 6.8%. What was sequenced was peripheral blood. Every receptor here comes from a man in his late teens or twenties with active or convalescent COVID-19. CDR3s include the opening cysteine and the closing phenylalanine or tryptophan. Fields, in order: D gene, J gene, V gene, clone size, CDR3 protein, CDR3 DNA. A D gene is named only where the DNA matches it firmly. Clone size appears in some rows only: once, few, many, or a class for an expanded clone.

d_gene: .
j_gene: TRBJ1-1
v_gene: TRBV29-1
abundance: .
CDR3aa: CSVVRGGVKPEAFF
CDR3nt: TGCAGCGTTGTTCGGGGAGGGGTAAAGCCTGAAGCTTTCTTT

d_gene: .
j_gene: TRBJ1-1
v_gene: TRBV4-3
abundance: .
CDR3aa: CASSQDSYTEAFF
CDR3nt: TGCGCCAGCAGCCAAGATAGTTACACTGAAGCTTTCTTT

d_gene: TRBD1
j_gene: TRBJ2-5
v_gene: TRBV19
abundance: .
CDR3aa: CASSIGRGQGEETQYF
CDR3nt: TGTGCCAGTAGTATAGGCCGGGGACAGGGGGAAGAGACCCAGTACTTC

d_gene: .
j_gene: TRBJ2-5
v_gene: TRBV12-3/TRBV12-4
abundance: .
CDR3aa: CASSHGGRETQYF
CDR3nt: TGTGCCAGCAGTCACGGGGGGCGCGAGACCCAGTACTTC

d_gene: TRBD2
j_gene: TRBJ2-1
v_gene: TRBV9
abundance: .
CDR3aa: CASSVRLATYNEQFF
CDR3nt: TGTGCCAGCAGCGTTCGACTAGCTACGTACAATGAGCAGTTCTTC

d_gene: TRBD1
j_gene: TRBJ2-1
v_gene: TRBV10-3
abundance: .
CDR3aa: CAISEWDRGRNEQFF
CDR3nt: TGTGCCATCAGTGAGTGGGACAGGGGTAGGAATGAGCAGTTCTTC

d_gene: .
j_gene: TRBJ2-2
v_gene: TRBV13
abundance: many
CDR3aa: CASSYLAGPIAGELFF
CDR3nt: TGTGCCAGCAGCTATTTGGCTGGGCCCATCGCCGGGGAGCTGTTTTTT

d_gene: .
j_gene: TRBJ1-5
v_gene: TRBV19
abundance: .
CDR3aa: CASRKGIGDDSNQPQHF
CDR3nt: TGTGCCAGTCGAAAAGGAATAGGAGACGATAGCAATCAGCCCCAGCATTTT

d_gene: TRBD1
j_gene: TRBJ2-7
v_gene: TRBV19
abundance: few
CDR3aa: CASSTDRGKQYF
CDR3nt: TGTGCCAGTAGTACAGACAGGGGAAAGCAGTACTTC

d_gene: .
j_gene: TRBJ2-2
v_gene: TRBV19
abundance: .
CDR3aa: CASSRLRDTNTGELFF
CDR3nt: TGTGCCAGTAGTAGACTCCGGGACACCAACACCGGGGAGCTGTTTTTT

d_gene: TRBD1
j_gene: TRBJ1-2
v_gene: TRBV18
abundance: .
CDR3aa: CASSPPKLGRDSSGYTF
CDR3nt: TGTGCCAGCTCACCACCCAAGCTGGGTCGGGACAGTTCTGGCTACACCTTC

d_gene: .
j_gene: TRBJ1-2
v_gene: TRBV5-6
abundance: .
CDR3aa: CASSRARAGALGYTF
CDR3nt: TGTGCCAGCAGCCGGGCCAGGGCGGGGGCCTTAGGCTACACCTTC

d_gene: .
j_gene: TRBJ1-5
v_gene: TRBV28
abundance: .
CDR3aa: CASSLAGARDQPQHF
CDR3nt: TGTGCCAGCAGTTTGGCGGGGGCGCGAGATCAGCCCCAGCATTTT

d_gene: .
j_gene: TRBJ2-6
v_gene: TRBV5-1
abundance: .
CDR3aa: CASTFGSGANVLTF
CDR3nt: TGCGCCAGCACCTTCGGCTCTGGGGCCAACGTCCTGACTTTC

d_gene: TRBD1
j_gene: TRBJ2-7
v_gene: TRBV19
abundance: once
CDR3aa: CASSTGTGEYEQYF
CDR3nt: TGTGCCAGTAGTACCGGAACAGGGGAATACGAGCAGTACTTC

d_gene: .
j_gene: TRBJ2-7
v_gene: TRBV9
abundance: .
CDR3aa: CASSVESRATRLKQYF
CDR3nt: TGTGCCAGCAGCGTAGAATCCCGTGCGACTAGATTAAAGCAGTACTTC

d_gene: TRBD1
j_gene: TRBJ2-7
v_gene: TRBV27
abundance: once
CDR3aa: CASSLFGDRVTEQYF
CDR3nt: TGTGCCAGCAGTTTATTCGGTGACAGGGTAACCGAGCAGTACTTC

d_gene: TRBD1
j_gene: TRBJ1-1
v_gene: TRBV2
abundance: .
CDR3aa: CASHRGPDTEAFF
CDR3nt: TGTGCCAGCCACAGGGGGCCTGACACTGAAGCTTTCTTT

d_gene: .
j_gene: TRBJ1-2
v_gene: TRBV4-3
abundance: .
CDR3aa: CASSQEWSQGHYGYTF
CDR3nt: TGCGCCAGCAGCCAAGAATGGTCGCAGGGGCACTATGGCTACACCTTC

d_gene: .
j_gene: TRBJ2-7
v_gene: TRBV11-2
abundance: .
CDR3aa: CASSSVQGRGPYEQYF
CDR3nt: TGTGCCAGCAGCTCGGTTCAGGGTAGGGGCCCCTACGAGCAGTACTTC

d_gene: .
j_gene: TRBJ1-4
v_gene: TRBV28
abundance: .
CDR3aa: CASSFPGFANEKLFF
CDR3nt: TGTGCCAGCAGTTTCCCAGGGTTTGCTAATGAAAAACTGTTTTTT

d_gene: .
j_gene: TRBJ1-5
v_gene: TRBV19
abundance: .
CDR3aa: CASSPAYGRGNQPQHF
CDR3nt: TGTGCCAGTAGTCCCGCCTATGGTAGAGGGAATCAGCCCCAGCATTTT

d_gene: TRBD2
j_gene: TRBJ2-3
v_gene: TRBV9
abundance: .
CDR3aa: CASSVATSAGGATDTQYF
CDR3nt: TGTGCCAGCAGCGTAGCTACGTCCGCGGGGGGGGCCACAGATACGCAGTATTTT

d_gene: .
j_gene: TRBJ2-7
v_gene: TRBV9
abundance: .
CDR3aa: CASSVGVPPYEQYF
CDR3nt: TGTGCCAGCAGCGTAGGCGTACCACCCTACGAGCAGTACTTC

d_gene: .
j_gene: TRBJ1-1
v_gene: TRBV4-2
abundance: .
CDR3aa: CASSQSGWPANTEAFF
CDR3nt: TGTGCCAGCAGCCAGAGCGGGTGGCCGGCGAACACTGAAGCTTTCTTT

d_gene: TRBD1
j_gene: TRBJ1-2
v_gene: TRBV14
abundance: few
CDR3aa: CASSRDRAYGYTF
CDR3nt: TGTGCCAGCAGCCGGGACAGGGCCTATGGCTACACCTTC

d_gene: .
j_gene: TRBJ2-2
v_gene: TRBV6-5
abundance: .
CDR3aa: CASSYWPRNTGELFF
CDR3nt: TGTGCCAGCAGTTATTGGCCCCGTAACACCGGGGAGCTGTTTTTT

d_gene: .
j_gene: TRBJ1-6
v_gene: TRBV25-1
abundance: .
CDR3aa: CASSEYLAADSPLHF
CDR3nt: TGTGCCAGCAGTGAATACCTGGCCGCCGATTCACCCCTCCACTTT

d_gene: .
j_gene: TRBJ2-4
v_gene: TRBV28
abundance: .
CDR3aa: CASSLIPPSAKNIQYF
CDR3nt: TGTGCCAGCAGTTTAATTCCCCCTTCTGCCAAAAACATTCAGTACTTC

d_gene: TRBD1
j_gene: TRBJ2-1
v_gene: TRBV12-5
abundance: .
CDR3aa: CASGPGQGARNEQFF
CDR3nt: TGTGCTAGTGGTCCAGGACAGGGGGCGCGCAATGAGCAGTTCTTC

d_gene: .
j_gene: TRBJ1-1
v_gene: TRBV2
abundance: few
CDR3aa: CASSVSGRETEAFF
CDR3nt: TGTGCCAGCAGTGTATCCGGGAGGGAAACTGAAGCTTTCTTT

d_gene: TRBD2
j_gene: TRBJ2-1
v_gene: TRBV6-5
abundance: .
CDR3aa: CASRPTSGGNNEQFF
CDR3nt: TGTGCCAGCAGACCGACTAGCGGGGGTAACAATGAGCAGTTCTTC

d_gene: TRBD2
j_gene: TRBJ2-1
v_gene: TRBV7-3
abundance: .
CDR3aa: CASSFSGSVHEQFF
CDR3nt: TGTGCCAGCAGCTTTAGCGGGAGCGTCCATGAGCAGTTCTTC

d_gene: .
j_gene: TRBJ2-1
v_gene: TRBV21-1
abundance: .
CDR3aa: CASSNRSYNEQFF
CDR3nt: TGTGCCAGCAGCAACAGGTCCTACAATGAGCAGTTCTTC

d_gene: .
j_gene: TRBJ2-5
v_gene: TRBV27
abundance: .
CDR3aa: CASSLLPTGTPRQTQYF
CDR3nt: TGTGCCAGCAGTTTGCTCCCGACCGGGACTCCGAGGCAGACCCAGTACTTC

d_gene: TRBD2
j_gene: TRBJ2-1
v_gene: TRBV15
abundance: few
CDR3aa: CATLWSGTGHNEQFF
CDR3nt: TGTGCCACTCTGTGGAGCGGGACTGGACACAATGAGCAGTTCTTC

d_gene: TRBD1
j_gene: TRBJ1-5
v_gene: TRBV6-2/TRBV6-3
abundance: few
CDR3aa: CASSTWDRGGQPQHF
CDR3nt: TGTGCCAGCAGTACCTGGGACAGGGGTGGACAGCCCCAGCATTTT

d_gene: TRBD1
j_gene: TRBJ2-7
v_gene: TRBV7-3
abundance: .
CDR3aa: CASSLAARDRYYEQYF
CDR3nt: TGTGCCAGCAGCTTAGCGGCCCGGGACAGATACTACGAGCAGTACTTC

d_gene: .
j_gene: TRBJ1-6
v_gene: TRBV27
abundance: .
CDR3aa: CASSQQGNSPLHF
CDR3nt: TGTGCCAGCAGTCAGCAGGGGAATTCACCCCTCCACTTT

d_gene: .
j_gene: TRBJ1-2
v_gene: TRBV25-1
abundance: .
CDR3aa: CASSSPGTLNYGYTF
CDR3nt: TGTGCCAGCAGTTCCCCCGGGACATTAAACTATGGCTACACCTTC

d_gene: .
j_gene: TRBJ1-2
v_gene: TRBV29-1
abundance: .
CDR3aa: CSVLLRQGGGYTF
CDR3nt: TGCAGCGTCCTTCTGCGTCAGGGTGGTGGCTACACCTTC

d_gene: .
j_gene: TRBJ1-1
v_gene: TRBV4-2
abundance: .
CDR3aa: CASSQVGLVNTEAFF
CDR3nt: TGTGCCAGCAGCCAAGTGGGGCTGGTGAACACTGAAGCTTTCTTT

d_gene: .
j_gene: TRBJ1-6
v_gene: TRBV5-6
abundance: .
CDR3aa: CASSRGWQRPSSYNSPLHF
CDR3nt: TGTGCCAGCAGCCGGGGGTGGCAGAGACCCAGCTCCTATAATTCACCCCTCCACTTT

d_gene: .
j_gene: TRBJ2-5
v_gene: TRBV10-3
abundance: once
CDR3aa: CAISESTPAAGTQYF
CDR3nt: TGTGCCATCAGTGAGTCGACTCCCGCTGCTGGGACCCAGTACTTC

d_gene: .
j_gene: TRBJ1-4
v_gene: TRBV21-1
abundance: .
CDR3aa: CASSNTRGLREKLFF
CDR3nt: TGTGCCAGCAGCAACACCAGGGGGTTAAGGGAAAAACTGTTTTTT

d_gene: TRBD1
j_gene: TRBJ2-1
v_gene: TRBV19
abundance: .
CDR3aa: CASTAGTDYNEQFF
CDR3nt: TGTGCCAGTACGGCCGGGACAGACTACAATGAGCAGTTCTTC

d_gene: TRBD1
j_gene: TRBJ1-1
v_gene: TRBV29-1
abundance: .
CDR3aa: CSSPGVSGTGAFKAFF
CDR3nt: TGCAGCTCCCCTGGGGTCTCCGGGACAGGGGCCTTTAAAGCTTTCTTT

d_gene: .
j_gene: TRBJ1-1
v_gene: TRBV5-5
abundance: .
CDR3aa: CASSLFAGRAFF
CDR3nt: TGTGCCAGCAGCTTGTTCGCAGGGAGGGCTTTCTTT

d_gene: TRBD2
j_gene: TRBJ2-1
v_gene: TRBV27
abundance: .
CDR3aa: CASSLSGGLAGGTYNEQFF
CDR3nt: TGTGCCAGCAGTTTATCAGGGGGACTAGCGGGAGGCACCTACAATGAGCAGTTCTTC

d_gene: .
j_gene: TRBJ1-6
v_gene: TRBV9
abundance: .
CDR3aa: CASSRNMGGPSSYNSPLHF
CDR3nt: TGTGCCAGCAGCCGAAACATGGGGGGTCCTAGCTCCTATAATTCACCCCTCCACTTT